The rows below give T cell receptor beta chains drawn from one sample of a study of type 1 regulatory T cells. TCRdb re-analysed the reads in MiXCR, keeping a single row per CDR3 protein. This table holds 90,000 to 100,000 distinct CDR3 sequences, 30% to 35% found once. Material: CD4+ T cells, either the whole sample or a sorted fraction (not recorded which). These receptors came from a human donor in good health. Each CDR3 is given with its conserved first and last residue. Each record gives: CDR3 DNA, CDR3 protein, D gene, J gene, clone size, V gene. D genes are given only for firm matches. Expanded clones get a size class; other rows say once, few or many, or leave the size out.

CDR3nt: TGCGCCAGCAGCTTGGGGACAGGTAATTATAGGAATCAGCCCCAGCATTTT
CDR3aa: CASSLGTGNYRNQPQHF
d_gene: TRBD1
j_gene: TRBJ1-5
abundance: few
v_gene: TRBV5-1

CDR3nt: TGCGCCAGCAGCTTGGGGACAGGGCGGCGTGGTACCACTGAAGCTTTCTTT
CDR3aa: CASSLGTGRRGTTEAFF
d_gene: TRBD1
j_gene: TRBJ1-1
abundance: -
v_gene: TRBV5-1

CDR3nt: TGTGCCAGCAGCCAGGCTAGCGGGGGAGGGGGTGAGCAGTTCTTC
CDR3aa: CASSQASGGGGEQFF
d_gene: TRBD2
j_gene: TRBJ2-1
abundance: -
v_gene: TRBV3-1

CDR3nt: TGTGCCAGCAGCTTTGTGGGACCGGGCACAGATACGCAGTATTTT
CDR3aa: CASSFVGPGTDTQYF
d_gene: -
j_gene: TRBJ2-3
abundance: -
v_gene: TRBV5-5

CDR3nt: TGTGCCAGCAGCCCCAGAACTAGCGGAGGTGGGACCGGGGAGCTGTTTTTT
CDR3aa: CASSPRTSGGGTGELFF
d_gene: TRBD2
j_gene: TRBJ2-2
abundance: -
v_gene: TRBV7-8

CDR3nt: TGTGCCAGCAGCCTATTCCCTTCTAGCGGGAGTTACACCGGGGAGCTGTTTTTT
CDR3aa: CASSLFPSSGSYTGELFF
d_gene: TRBD2
j_gene: TRBJ2-2
abundance: few
v_gene: TRBV11-2

CDR3nt: TGCAGTGCCTCCGCGGGGGGGCGGGAGCAGTACTTC
CDR3aa: CSASAGGREQYF
d_gene: TRBD2
j_gene: TRBJ2-7
abundance: many
v_gene: TRBV20-1

CDR3nt: TGCAGTACTCGATTAATGGGGGACACGCAGTATTTT
CDR3aa: CSTRLMGDTQYF
d_gene: -
j_gene: TRBJ2-3
abundance: few
v_gene: TRBV20-1

CDR3nt: TGCGCCAGCAGTGATTTGTCAGATTCGCAGTATTTT
CDR3aa: CASSDLSDSQYF
d_gene: -
j_gene: TRBJ2-3
abundance: few
v_gene: TRBV5-1

CDR3nt: TGTGCCACCAGTGACCCCGGGCCCGGCCGGGCGAATGAGCGGTTCTTC
CDR3aa: CATSDPGPGRANERFF
d_gene: -
j_gene: TRBJ2-1
abundance: -
v_gene: TRBV24-1

CDR3nt: TGTGCCATCAGTGTTGGCGGGGGGTTTAACAATGAGCAGTTCTTC
CDR3aa: CAISVGGGFNNEQFF
d_gene: TRBD2
j_gene: TRBJ2-1
abundance: -
v_gene: TRBV10-3

CDR3nt: TGTGCCAGCAGTACACACGACAGGGGACCTGAAGCTTTCTTT
CDR3aa: CASSTHDRGPEAFF
d_gene: TRBD1
j_gene: TRBJ1-1
abundance: -
v_gene: TRBV6-6

CDR3nt: TGTGCCAGTATCCCAGGGGGCCTGAACACTGAAGCTTTCTTT
CDR3aa: CASIPGGLNTEAFF
d_gene: TRBD1
j_gene: TRBJ1-1
abundance: -
v_gene: TRBV19

CDR3nt: TGTGCCAGCGACCCAGGACTAGCGGGGCCGCGCACAGATACGCAGTATTTT
CDR3aa: CASDPGLAGPRTDTQYF
d_gene: TRBD2
j_gene: TRBJ2-3
abundance: few
v_gene: TRBV28

CDR3nt: TGTGCCAGCAGCTGGACTACTCGGTCCTACAATGAGCAGTTCTTC
CDR3aa: CASSWTTRSYNEQFF
d_gene: -
j_gene: TRBJ2-1
abundance: few
v_gene: TRBV11-1

CDR3nt: TGCAGTGCTAGAAGGGGCCGTGGGGTCAAACTCACCGGGGAGCTGTTTTTT
CDR3aa: CSARRGRGVKLTGELFF
d_gene: -
j_gene: TRBJ2-2
abundance: many
v_gene: TRBV20-1

CDR3nt: TGTGCCAGCAGCTTATTGCAGGGGTTCACTGAGCAGTTCTTC
CDR3aa: CASSLLQGFTEQFF
d_gene: -
j_gene: TRBJ2-1
abundance: few
v_gene: TRBV7-2

CDR3nt: TGCAGTGTCCCGGGACAGGGCTACGAGCAGTACTTC
CDR3aa: CSVPGQGYEQYF
d_gene: TRBD1
j_gene: TRBJ2-7
abundance: few
v_gene: TRBV20-1

CDR3nt: TGTGCCAGCAGCTTAGTGCCCTTGCCCACAGATACGCAGTATTTT
CDR3aa: CASSLVPLPTDTQYF
d_gene: -
j_gene: TRBJ2-3
abundance: few
v_gene: TRBV7-6

CDR3nt: TGTGCCACCAGCACCGGGACTAGCGGGAGGAACGAGCAGTACTTC
CDR3aa: CATSTGTSGRNEQYF
d_gene: TRBD2
j_gene: TRBJ2-7
abundance: few
v_gene: TRBV15

CDR3nt: TGTGCCAGCAGCTTCGACAGTCATGGGTCACCCCTCCACTTT
CDR3aa: CASSFDSHGSPLHF
d_gene: -
j_gene: TRBJ1-6
abundance: -
v_gene: TRBV3-1

CDR3nt: TGTGCCAGCAGCTTAGAACTAGCGGGAGGTGCAGATACGCAGTATTTT
CDR3aa: CASSLELAGGADTQYF
d_gene: TRBD2
j_gene: TRBJ2-3
abundance: once
v_gene: TRBV11-2

CDR3nt: TGTGCCAGCAGGAAGGGACAGGGGGCGAGCTACACTGAAGCTTTCTTT
CDR3aa: CASRKGQGASYTEAFF
d_gene: TRBD1
j_gene: TRBJ1-1
abundance: -
v_gene: TRBV5-4

CDR3nt: TGTGCCAGCAGCCCTCCCGGAGCGGGGTCGTCGGAGACCCAGTACTTC
CDR3aa: CASSPPGAGSSETQYF
d_gene: TRBD2
j_gene: TRBJ2-5
abundance: -
v_gene: TRBV12-3/TRBV12-4

CDR3nt: TGCAGCGTGGCGAAGGGCAGTAGCAATCAGCCCCAGCATTTT
CDR3aa: CSVAKGSSNQPQHF
d_gene: -
j_gene: TRBJ1-5
abundance: -
v_gene: TRBV29-1

CDR3nt: TGCAGCGTTGAAGATTGGGTCTCGGCGAGCTCCCAAGAGACCCAGTACTTC
CDR3aa: CSVEDWVSASSQETQYF
d_gene: -
j_gene: TRBJ2-5
abundance: -
v_gene: TRBV29-1

CDR3nt: TGCACCCCATTCCAAGAGACCCAGTACTTC
CDR3aa: CTPFQETQYF
d_gene: -
j_gene: TRBJ2-5
abundance: few
v_gene: TRBV20-1

CDR3nt: TGTGCCAGCAGCTTAAGGGGAGGAACAGATACGCAGTATTTT
CDR3aa: CASSLRGGTDTQYF
d_gene: -
j_gene: TRBJ2-3
abundance: few
v_gene: TRBV7-8

CDR3nt: TGTGCCAGCAGTCTCGGACGTCGACTAGCGGCCTACACCGGGGAGCTGTTTTTT
CDR3aa: CASSLGRRLAAYTGELFF
d_gene: TRBD2
j_gene: TRBJ2-2
abundance: -
v_gene: TRBV12-3/TRBV12-4

CDR3nt: TGTGCCAGCAGCTTTACTATAGCGGACTACAATGAGCAGTTCTTC
CDR3aa: CASSFTIADYNEQFF
d_gene: -
j_gene: TRBJ2-1
abundance: -
v_gene: TRBV12-3/TRBV12-4

CDR3nt: TGCAGTGCTAGAGATCTGGGCCTTACACAGGGCTTAAAGTTACCAGATACGCAGTATTTT
CDR3aa: CSARDLGLTQGLKLPDTQYF
d_gene: -
j_gene: TRBJ2-3
abundance: few
v_gene: TRBV20-1

CDR3nt: TGTGCCACCAATCGAGAATCTAGCGGGAGCTCCTACAATGAGCAGTTCTTC
CDR3aa: CATNRESSGSSYNEQFF
d_gene: TRBD2
j_gene: TRBJ2-1
abundance: few
v_gene: TRBV10-3

CDR3nt: TGCAGTGCTAGAGGGGGACTAGCGGGAGGCAATGAGCAGTTCTTC
CDR3aa: CSARGGLAGGNEQFF
d_gene: TRBD2
j_gene: TRBJ2-1
abundance: -
v_gene: TRBV20-1

CDR3nt: TGTGCCTGGAGTGGAGGACAGGGAGAAGGCCATGAGCAGTTCTTC
CDR3aa: CAWSGGQGEGHEQFF
d_gene: TRBD1
j_gene: TRBJ2-1
abundance: -
v_gene: TRBV30

CDR3nt: TGTGCCAGCAGCTCATTAAAATCACAGGGTCTACCCTACAATGAGCAGTTCTTC
CDR3aa: CASSSLKSQGLPYNEQFF
d_gene: -
j_gene: TRBJ2-1
abundance: -
v_gene: TRBV11-2

CDR3nt: TGCGCCAGCAGCCAAGATTTTGCCCCCCGGCGTGTTAGCGGGCAAGAGACCCAGTACTTC
CDR3aa: CASSQDFAPRRVSGQETQYF
d_gene: TRBD2
j_gene: TRBJ2-5
abundance: few
v_gene: TRBV4-3

CDR3nt: TGCGCCAGCAGCTTGGGGCTAGCGGTCTACGAGCAGTACTTC
CDR3aa: CASSLGLAVYEQYF
d_gene: TRBD2
j_gene: TRBJ2-7
abundance: few
v_gene: TRBV5-1

CDR3nt: TGCGCCAGCAGCTTGGGACTAGCGCGAGCAGATACGCAGTATTTT
CDR3aa: CASSLGLARADTQYF
d_gene: TRBD2
j_gene: TRBJ2-3
abundance: many
v_gene: TRBV5-1

CDR3nt: TGCGCCAGCAGCTCGAGGGGGGGGGTCGGGCAGCCCCAGCATTTT
CDR3aa: CASSSRGGVGQPQHF
d_gene: -
j_gene: TRBJ1-5
abundance: few
v_gene: TRBV5-1

CDR3nt: TGCGCCAGCAGCCAATTCGCCCTAGCGGGGTACGAGCAGTACTTC
CDR3aa: CASSQFALAGYEQYF
d_gene: TRBD2
j_gene: TRBJ2-7
abundance: few
v_gene: TRBV4-1

CDR3nt: TGCGCCAGCAGCTTCGAAACAGGGTTGAGCACTGAAGCTTTCTTT
CDR3aa: CASSFETGLSTEAFF
d_gene: -
j_gene: TRBJ1-1
abundance: few
v_gene: TRBV5-1

CDR3nt: TGCGCCAGCAGCACGTCCGGGACAGAGGCCTACAATGAGCAGTTCTTC
CDR3aa: CASSTSGTEAYNEQFF
d_gene: TRBD1
j_gene: TRBJ2-1
abundance: -
v_gene: TRBV5-1

CDR3nt: TGCAGCGCCCGGGACAGGGTCGTTCGTGAGCAGTTCTTC
CDR3aa: CSARDRVVREQFF
d_gene: TRBD1
j_gene: TRBJ2-1
abundance: -
v_gene: TRBV29-1

CDR3nt: TGTGCCAGCAGTTACGGAGCCCGGGGTCGCGAGCAGTACTTC
CDR3aa: CASSYGARGREQYF
d_gene: -
j_gene: TRBJ2-7
abundance: few
v_gene: TRBV6-2/TRBV6-3

CDR3nt: TGTGCCAGCTCACCAGGGACAGGGGACTACGAGCAGTACTTC
CDR3aa: CASSPGTGDYEQYF
d_gene: TRBD1
j_gene: TRBJ2-7
abundance: -
v_gene: TRBV18

CDR3nt: TGTGCCAGCAGTGAAGTGGGAAGGTATAGCAATGAGCAGTTCTTC
CDR3aa: CASSEVGRYSNEQFF
d_gene: -
j_gene: TRBJ2-1
abundance: -
v_gene: TRBV2

CDR3nt: TGTGCCAGCAGGTCCGGCCTCACGGGCGATGAGCAGTTCTTC
CDR3aa: CASRSGLTGDEQFF
d_gene: -
j_gene: TRBJ2-1
abundance: -
v_gene: TRBV7-2

CDR3nt: TGCAGTGCTAGACCGGGACACCTTGATAATTCACCCCTCCACTTT
CDR3aa: CSARPGHLDNSPLHF
d_gene: -
j_gene: TRBJ1-6
abundance: -
v_gene: TRBV20-1

CDR3nt: TGCAGCGTTTCTAGGCAAGGGGGCGATGAGCAGTTCTTC
CDR3aa: CSVSRQGGDEQFF
d_gene: TRBD1
j_gene: TRBJ2-1
abundance: -
v_gene: TRBV29-1

CDR3nt: TGCGCCAGCAGCCTGGCCCCGGGACAGGGGGGACTTTACGAGCAGTACTTC
CDR3aa: CASSLAPGQGGLYEQYF
d_gene: TRBD1
j_gene: TRBJ2-7
abundance: -
v_gene: TRBV4-1

CDR3nt: TGTGCCAGCAGCTTAAGTGAGGGGGCCTTGTACTTC
CDR3aa: CASSLSEGALYF
d_gene: TRBD1
j_gene: TRBJ2-4
abundance: -
v_gene: TRBV7-3

CDR3nt: TGTGCCAGCAGTGAAAAAGGGACAGGGTTCGAAAAACTGTTTTTT
CDR3aa: CASSEKGTGFEKLFF
d_gene: TRBD1
j_gene: TRBJ1-4
abundance: few
v_gene: TRBV2